The next 12 T cell receptor beta chains were all read from a single sample in a study of Ad26.COV2.S vaccination and SARS-CoV-2 variants. Measured with immunoSEQ multiplex PCR; TCRdb has only the in-frame clones, and not every one. The sample consists of just over 350,000 clones, around 92% of them appearing once. This specimen consisted of peripheral blood, obtained after recovery from COVID-19. These receptors all stem from a human donor who had recovered from COVID-19.

The chain links TRBV6-5 to TRBJ2-3; D is perhaps TRBD1 or TRBD2 (6 bases each). Germline CDR1 reads MNHEY; CDR2 reads SVGAGI. V lost 2 bases, J lost 2 bases, and 14 bases lay in between. The length of the CDR3 is 16 residues. The CDR3 nucleotides read TGTGCCAGCAGTTACGGGGGAGGACAGCTCACAGATACGCAGTATTTT. This codes for CASSYGGGQLTDTQYF.

The J gene is TRBJ1-2, the V gene TRBV4-3, with a tentative D call TRBD1 (5 bases). CDR1 is LGHNA, CDR2 YSLEER, per germline. The ends were cut back, 0 bases at V and 5 bases at J, with 13 bases in the middle. The CDR3 totals 15 residues. The CDR3 loop is CASSQDETGDYGYTF. CDR3 nucleotides: TGCGCCAGCAGCCAAGACGAGACGGGGGATTATGGCTACACCTTC.

This clone was seen once. V usage is TRBV4-2 and J usage is TRBJ2-7; 10 bases map to TRBD1. Germline assignment: CDR1 LGHNA and CDR2 YNFKEQ. The CDR3 sequence is 16 residues long. The V and J ends lost 0 bases and 5 bases, in that order; junction bases with no gene match: 7. This chain's CDR3 is CASSQDPGTGVHEQYF. For the CDR3, the DNA is TGTGCCAGCAGCCAAGATCCCGGGACAGGGGTACACGAGCAGTACTTC.

The sample holds one count of this clone. The DNA of the CDR3 is TGTGCCAGCAAGGGGGGCCATGGCTACACCTTC. This encodes CASKGGHGYTF. The genes are TRBV27 and TRBJ1-2; TRBD1 might be the D (6 bases). V lost 7 bases and J lost 6, with 9 bases in between. Germline lookup yields CDR1 MNHEY and CDR2 SMNVEV (reference sequence). The CDR3 is made up of 11 amino acids.

The chain combines TRBV24-1 with TRBJ2-5; TRBD1 agrees at 11 bases. Germline V gene sequence: CDR1 KGHDR, CDR2 SFDVKD. V lost 10 bases and J lost 4; bases outside the gene matches: 10. The CDR3 is 15 residues long. CDR3 coding DNA: TGTGCCACAAGCGAATCCGGGACAGGGGGAGAGACCCAGTACTTC. Its protein product is CATSESGTGGETQYF.

The chain links TRBV9 to TRBJ2-1; TRBD2 aligns across 11 bases. Trimming removed 2 bases from V and 8 bases from J; junction bases left unmatched: 6. The CDR3 loop spans 15 amino acids. CDR1 SGDLS and CDR2 YYNGEE come from the germline V gene. CDR3 nucleotide sequence: TGTGCCAGCAGCGTGTATAGCGGGGGGGTAGATGAGCAGTTCTTC. This translates into CASSVYSGGVDEQFF. Full variable domain (outside the CDR3, taken from reference TRBV9 and TRBJ2-1): DSGVTQTPKHLITATGQRVTLRCSPRSGDLSVYWYQQSLDQGLQFLIQYYNGEERAKGNILERFSAQQFPDLHSELNLSSLELGDSALYFCASSVYSGGVDEQFFGPGTRLTVL.

This clone was seen just once. The chain combines TRBV19 with TRBJ2-6; the D is unclear. The germline gives CDR1 LNHDA, CDR2 SQIVND (reference sequence). The CDR3 is made up of 15 amino acids. V gave up 0 bases and J gave up 0 bases, with 3 bases separating them. The CDR3 is CASSIEGSGANVLTF. CDR3 nucleotide sequence: TGTGCCAGTAGTATAGAAGGCTCTGGGGCCAACGTCCTGACTTTC.

The chain is built from TRBV6-2 or TRBV6-3 and TRBJ2-3; 12 nucleotides align to TRBD2. Germline V gene sequence: CDR1 MNHEY, CDR2 SVGEGT. V shed 4 bases, J shed 5 bases, and the junction held 7 bases outside the gene matches. This CDR3 spans 16 amino acids. The CDR3 DNA reads TGTGCCAGCAGTTCGCTAGCGGGGGGGCGGAGAGATACGCAGTATTTT. Translating gives CASSSLAGGRRDTQYF.

This clone was seen more than once but under ten times. The V gene is TRBV5-1, the J gene TRBJ2-7, with TRBD1 matching 8 bases. Looked up from germline, CDR1 is SGHRS and CDR2 is YFSETQ. The V segment lost 3 bases and the J segment 9 bases; nucleotides outside the gene matches: 17. This CDR3 has 16 amino acids. CDR3 nucleotide sequence: TGCGCCAGCAGCTCAGATCCCGGGACAGGAGCCCAAGGGCAGTACTTC. It encodes CASSSDPGTGAQGQYF. Full variable domain (remainder filled in from reference TRBV5-1 and TRBJ2-7): KAGVTQTPRYLIKTRGQQVTLSCSPISGHRSVSWYQQTPGQGLQFLFEYFSETQRNKGNFPGRFSGRQFSNSRSEMNVSTLELGDSALYLCASSSDPGTGAQGQYFGPGTRLTVT.

V and J are TRBV5-1 and TRBJ2-2; no definite D call. The germline V gene encodes CDR1 SGHRS and CDR2 YFSETQ. Trimming pared 1 base from V and 4 bases from J, leaving 8 bases between. CDR3 length: 14 amino acids. CDR3 sequence reads: CASSLLSSTGELFF. CDR3 nucleotide sequence: TGCGCCAGCAGCTTGTTGTCGAGCACCGGGGAGCTGTTTTTT.

This sequence joins TRBV7-2 and TRBJ2-7; maybe TRBD2 (5 bases). CDR1 and CDR2 from the germline V gene are SGHTA and FQGNSA. There are 14 residues in the CDR3. V was shortened by 8 bases and J by 5 bases, with 19 bases between the two germline ends. The CDR3 DNA reads as TGTGCCAGCCGCCCTGGACTTCTTGGCCACGAGCAGTACTTC. Translation gives CASRPGLLGHEQYF. The full variable domain, rest sourced from reference TRBV7-2 and TRBJ2-7, is GAGVSQSPSNKVTEKGKDVELRCDPISGHTALYWYRQSLGQGLEFLIYFQGNSAPDKSGLPSDRFSAERTGGSVSTLTIQRTQQEDSAVYLCASRPGLLGHEQYFGPGTRLTVT.

In DNA, the CDR3 is TGTGCCAGCAGCTTAGTGGGACAGGGGGCAGATACGCAGTATTTT. It yields the protein CASSLVGQGADTQYF. The chain uses TRBV7-6 and TRBJ2-3; 11 nucleotides agree with TRBD1. Germline CDR1 reads SGHVS; CDR2 reads FNYEAQ. The ends lost 1 base at V and 4 bases at J; junction bases unmatched: 1. This CDR3 is 15 amino acids long. Together with reference TRBV7-6 and TRBJ2-3, the CDR3 gives the full variable domain: GAGVSQSPRYKVTKRGQDVALRCDPISGHVSLYWYRQALGQGPEFLTYFNYEAQQDKSGLPNDRFSAERPEGSISTLTIQRTEQRDSAMYRCASSLVGQGADTQYFGPGTRLTVL.